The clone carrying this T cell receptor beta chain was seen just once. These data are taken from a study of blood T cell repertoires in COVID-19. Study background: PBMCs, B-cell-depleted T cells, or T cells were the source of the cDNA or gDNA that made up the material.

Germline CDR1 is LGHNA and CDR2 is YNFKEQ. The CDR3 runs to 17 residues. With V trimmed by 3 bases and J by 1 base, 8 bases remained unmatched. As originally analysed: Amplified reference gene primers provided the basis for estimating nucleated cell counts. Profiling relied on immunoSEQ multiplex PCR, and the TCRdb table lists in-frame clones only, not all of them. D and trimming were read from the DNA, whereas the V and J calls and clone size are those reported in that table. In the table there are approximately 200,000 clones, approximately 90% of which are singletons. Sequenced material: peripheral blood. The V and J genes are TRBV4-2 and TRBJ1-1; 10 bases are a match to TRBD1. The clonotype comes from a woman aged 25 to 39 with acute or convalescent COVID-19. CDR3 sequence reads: CASSQGNGDRGNTEAFF. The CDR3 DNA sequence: TGTGCCAGCAGCCAGGGTAACGGGGACAGGGGGAACACTGAAGCTTTCTTT.